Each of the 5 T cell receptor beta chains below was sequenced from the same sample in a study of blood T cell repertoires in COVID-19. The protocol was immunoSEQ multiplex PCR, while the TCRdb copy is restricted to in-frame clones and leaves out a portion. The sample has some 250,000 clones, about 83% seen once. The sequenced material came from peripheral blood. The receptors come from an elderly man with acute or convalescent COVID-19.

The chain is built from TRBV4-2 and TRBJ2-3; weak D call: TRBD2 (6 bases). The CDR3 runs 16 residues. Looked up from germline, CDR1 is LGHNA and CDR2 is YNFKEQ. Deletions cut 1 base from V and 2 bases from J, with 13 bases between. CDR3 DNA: TGTGCCAGCAGCCAAGGCATAACTAGCCTCACAGATACGCAGTATTTT. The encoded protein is CASSQGITSLTDTQYF.

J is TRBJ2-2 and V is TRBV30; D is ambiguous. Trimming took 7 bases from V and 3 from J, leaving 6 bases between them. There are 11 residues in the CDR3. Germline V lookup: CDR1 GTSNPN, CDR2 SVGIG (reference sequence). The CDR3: CAYDYTGELFF. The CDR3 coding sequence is TGTGCCTATGACTACACCGGGGAGCTGTTTTTT.

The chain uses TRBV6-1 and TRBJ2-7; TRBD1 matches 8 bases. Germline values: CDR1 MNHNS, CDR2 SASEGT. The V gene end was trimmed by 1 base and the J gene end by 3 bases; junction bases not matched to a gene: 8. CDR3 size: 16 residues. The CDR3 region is CASSEGGQGAYYEQYF. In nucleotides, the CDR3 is TGTGCCAGCAGTGAAGGGGGTCAGGGGGCTTACTACGAGCAGTACTTC.

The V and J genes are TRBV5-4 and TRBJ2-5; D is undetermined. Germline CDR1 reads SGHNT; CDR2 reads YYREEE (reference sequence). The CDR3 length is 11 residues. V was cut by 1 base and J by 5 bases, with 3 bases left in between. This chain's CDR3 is CASSLLETQYF. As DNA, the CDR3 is TGTGCCAGCAGCTTGCTTGAGACCCAGTACTTC.

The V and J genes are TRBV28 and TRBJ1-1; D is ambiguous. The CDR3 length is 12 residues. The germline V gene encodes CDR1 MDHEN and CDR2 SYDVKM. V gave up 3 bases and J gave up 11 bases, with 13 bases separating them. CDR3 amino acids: CASSFVGLAAFF. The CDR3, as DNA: TGTGCCAGCAGTTTCGTCGGACTCGCGGCTTTCTTT.